The next 22 T cell receptor beta chains were all read from a single sample in a study of long-term antiretroviral therapy in people with HIV. The assay used was immunoSEQ (version v3.0), run at survey level. The method was immunoSEQ multiplex PCR; TCRdb's version includes in-frame clones alone and lacks a portion of them. The data show tens of thousands of clones, 65% to 80% seen once. This specimen was unsorted PBMCs, taken 3 years after starting antiretroviral therapy. Receptors originate from a man aged 45-65 years with HIV.

The V gene is TRBV29-1, the J gene TRBJ2-7, with 8 nucleotides matching TRBD2. The CDR3 is 13 residues long. Unmatched junction bases numbered 11, after V lost 7 bases and J lost 6 bases. From germline, CDR1 is SQVTM and CDR2 ANQGSEA. The CDR3 loop reads CSGRWTSRSEQYF. The CDR3 DNA reads as TGCAGCGGTCGGTGGACTAGCAGGAGCGAGCAGTACTTC.

The gene calls are TRBV5-4 and TRBJ1-2; TRBD1 matches 8 bases. This CDR3 is 15 amino acids long. V was clipped by 3 bases and J by 6 bases; unmatched bases: 10. Per the germline V gene, CDR1 is SGHNT and CDR2 is YYREEE (reference sequence). CDR3 amino acids: CASSSYGQGINGYTF. The CDR3 bases are TGTGCCAGCAGCTCATATGGACAGGGTATTAATGGCTACACCTTC.

For the CDR3, the DNA is TGCAGCGCGGGACAGGGTATTGATGAGCAGTTCTTC. It specifies CSAGQGIDEQFF. This chain joins TRBV29-1 and TRBJ2-1, with 9 bases fitting TRBD1. Germline loops: CDR1 SQVTM, CDR2 ANQGSEA. The CDR3 runs to 12 residues. Trimming at V came to 7 bases and at J to 8 bases, leaving 6 bases not matched to a gene.

This chain links TRBV30 with TRBJ2-1, with D perhaps TRBD1 (5 bases). The length of the CDR3 is 14 residues. V dropped 2 bases and J dropped 2 bases, with 10 bases sitting between them. Germline values: CDR1 GTSNPN, CDR2 SVGIG (reference sequence). CDR3 DNA: TGTGCCTGGAGTCCCCAGGGAACCTACAATGAGCAGTTCTTC. Protein product: CAWSPQGTYNEQFF.

This chain connects TRBV10-3 to TRBJ2-3; 15 bases are a match to TRBD2. CDR3 size: 18 residues. V shed 2 bases and J 4 bases; nucleotides not matched to a gene: 7. Germline lookup yields CDR1 ENHRY and CDR2 SYGVKD. Here the CDR3 reads CAISEAWTSGGASDTQYF. The DNA of the CDR3 is TGTGCCATCAGTGAGGCCTGGACTAGCGGGGGGGCGTCAGATACGCAGTATTTT.

This chain uses TRBV9 with TRBJ1-4; TRBD1 aligns across 8 bases. CDR3 size: 14 residues. Germline V CDR1 and CDR2: SGDLS, YYNGEE. Trimming at V came to 4 bases and at J to 8 bases, leaving 7 bases not matched to a gene. The CDR3 nucleotides read TGTGCCAGCAGCCCGACAGGGGTTGGAGAAAAACTGTTTTTT. Translating it yields CASSPTGVGEKLFF. Full variable domain (outside the CDR3, taken from reference TRBV9 and TRBJ1-4): DSGVTQTPKHLITATGQRVTLRCSPRSGDLSVYWYQQSLDQGLQFLIQYYNGEERAKGNILERFSAQQFPDLHSELNLSSLELGDSALYFCASSPTGVGEKLFFGSGTQLSVL.

This sequence joins TRBV6-1 and TRBJ1-6; D gene uncertain. CDR1 and CDR2 (germline): MNHNS, SASEGT. Trimming cost V 7 bases and J 8 bases, with 12 bases left between them. The CDR3 is 13 residues long. The CDR3 loop reads CASNQVGDSPLHF. In nucleotides, the CDR3 is TGTGCCAGCAATCAGGTTGGGGATTCACCCCTCCACTTT.

This clone turned up a few times. This rearrangement joins TRBV28 to TRBJ2-1; 7 bases line up with TRBD2. The germline CDR1 and CDR2 sequences are MDHEN and SYDVKM. The CDR3 loop spans 17 amino acids. V lost 2 bases and J lost 0; bases outside the gene matches: 7. The CDR3 here is CASSLASGWSSYNEQFF. The CDR3 bases are TGTGCCAGCAGTTTAGCTAGCGGATGGAGCTCCTACAATGAGCAGTTCTTC.

V usage is TRBV4-3 and J usage is TRBJ2-2; D is possibly TRBD2 (6 bases). Trimming pared 0 bases from V and 6 bases from J, leaving 17 bases between. The CDR3 sequence is 17 residues long. Germline CDR1 LGHNA, CDR2 YSLEER. CDR3 coding DNA: TGCGCCAGCAGCCAAGAAACGGTTCTGGCGGGACCCGGGGAGCTGTTTTTT. This sequence encodes CASSQETVLAGPGELFF.

CDR3 residues: CASSVADTWSNTEAFF. DNA for the CDR3: TGTGCCAGCAGCGTAGCGGACACCTGGTCTAACACTGAAGCTTTCTTT. The genes are TRBV9 and TRBJ1-1, with D perhaps TRBD1 (5 bases). V was shortened by 0 bases and J by 2 bases, with 14 bases between the two germline ends. The CDR3 extends over 16 amino acids. Germline CDR1 SGDLS, CDR2 YYNGEE. Full variable domain (outside the CDR3, taken from reference TRBV9 and TRBJ1-1): DSGVTQTPKHLITATGQRVTLRCSPRSGDLSVYWYQQSLDQGLQFLIQYYNGEERAKGNILERFSAQQFPDLHSELNLSSLELGDSALYFCASSVADTWSNTEAFFGQGTRLTVV.

This clone is a singleton in its sample. The chain has TRBV14 and TRBJ2-3, with 7 nucleotides matching TRBD2. The germline V gene has CDR1 SGHDN and CDR2 FVKESK. There are 14 residues in the CDR3. Trimming at V came to 6 bases and at J to 2 bases, leaving 5 bases not matched to a gene. CDR3 in DNA: TGTGCCAGCAGAAGCGGGATCCACACAGATACGCAGTATTTT. It translates to CASRSGIHTDTQYF.

The V and J genes are TRBV27 and TRBJ1-5; D ambiguous. Trimming removed 4 bases from V and 2 bases from J, with 3 bases in between. The CDR3 loop spans 12 amino acids. CDR1 is MNHEY, CDR2 SMNVEV, per germline (reference sequence). CDR3 DNA sequence: TGTGCCAGCAGTTCTGGCAATCAGCCCCAGCATTTT. Residues: CASSSGNQPQHF.

The chain links TRBV27 to TRBJ1-2, with D maybe TRBD1 (5 bases). Per germline, CDR1 MNHEY and CDR2 SMNVEV (reference sequence). V shed 5 bases and J shed 5 bases, with 15 bases lying between them. The CDR3 length is 14 residues. CDR3 bases: TGTGCCAGCAGTCCGGGGGTTCGGTTTTATGGCTACACCTTC. This codes for CASSPGVRFYGYTF.

The chain joins TRBV7-6 to TRBJ2-7; D tentatively reads TRBD1 or TRBD2 (7 bases each). The CDR3 is 14 residues long. Per the germline V gene, CDR1 is SGHVS and CDR2 is FNYEAQ. V lost 0 bases to trimming and J lost 6 bases, with 12 bases between them. The CDR3: CASSLAPGGAEQYF. For the CDR3, the DNA is TGTGCCAGCAGCTTAGCCCCAGGGGGGGCCGAGCAGTACTTC.

The chain joins TRBV5-5 to TRBJ1-2, with TRBD1 matching 7 bases. The J segment lost 6 bases and the V segment lost 4 bases, leaving 12 bases of the junction unmatched. CDR1 and CDR2 from the germline V gene are SGHKS and YYEKEE (reference sequence). The CDR3 totals 15 residues. The CDR3 reads CASSLGQVGGDGYTF. The CDR3 nucleotides are TGTGCCAGCAGCCTCGGACAGGTTGGCGGGGATGGCTACACCTTC.

The chain couples TRBV11-3 to TRBJ2-3, with 7 bases that match TRBD2. J lost 2 bases, V lost 5 bases, and 7 bases had no gene match. Looked up from germline, CDR1 is SGHNT and CDR2 is YENEEA. The CDR3 sequence is 15 residues long. CDR3 DNA sequence: TGTGCCAGCAGCACAAGCGGGGTAGCCACAGATACGCAGTATTTT. Its protein is CASSTSGVATDTQYF.

This clone has more than one count but fewer than ten. This sequence joins TRBV19 and TRBJ2-7, with 7 bases matching TRBD2. The V and J ends lost 5 bases and 0 bases, in that order; junction bases with no gene match: 7. Germline assignment: CDR1 LNHDA and CDR2 SQIVND (reference sequence). The CDR3 runs to 15 residues. The CDR3 spells CASSHQRDLSYEQYF. The CDR3 region has the DNA TGTGCCAGTAGTCATCAGCGGGACCTCTCCTACGAGCAGTACTTC.

This sequence joins TRBV4-1 and TRBJ2-7; 12 bases match TRBD2. The CDR3 runs to 15 residues. Germline V gene lookup returns CDR1 MGHRA and CDR2 YSYEKL. V dropped 1 base and J dropped 7; count of bases not matched to a gene: 5. This chain's CDR3 is CASSQGLAGAWEQYF. CDR3 coding DNA: TGCGCCAGCAGCCAAGGACTAGCGGGAGCCTGGGAGCAGTACTTC.

This clone was counted only a few times. V usage is TRBV15 and J usage is TRBJ2-7, with D maybe TRBD2 (6 bases). The ends were cut back, 1 base at V and 2 bases at J, with 12 bases in the middle. This CDR3 has 15 residues. Per the germline V gene, CDR1 is LNHNV and CDR2 is YYDKDF (reference sequence). This chain's CDR3 is CATSRVGRGAYEQYF. The CDR3 region has the DNA TGTGCCACCAGCAGAGTTGGGCGGGGAGCCTACGAGCAGTACTTC.

The chain couples TRBV7-2 to TRBJ1-5; D unclear. V was cut by 3 bases and J by 9 bases, with 12 bases left in between. This CDR3 comprises 13 residues. Germline V gives CDR1 SGHTA, CDR2 FQGNSA. CDR3 nucleotides: TGTGCCAGCAGCTTCCCTGACCGGGGGCCCCAGCATTTT. The encoded protein is CASSFPDRGPQHF. Full variable domain (remainder filled in from reference TRBV7-2 and TRBJ1-5): GAGVSQSPSNKVTEKGKDVELRCDPISGHTALYWYRQSLGQGLEFLIYFQGNSAPDKSGLPSDRFSAERTGGSVSTLTIQRTQQEDSAVYLCASSFPDRGPQHFGDGTRLSIL.

The J gene is TRBJ1-2, the V gene TRBV2; D remains ambiguous. Trimming left V 5 bases short and J 2 bases short, with 6 bases between. This CDR3 region has 12 residues. CDR1 is SNHLY, CDR2 FYNNEI, per germline. CDR3 residues: CASSTDNYGYTF. Here the CDR3 DNA reads TGTGCCAGCAGTACAGACAACTATGGCTACACCTTC.

The rearrangement joins TRBV27 to TRBJ2-2; D is ambiguous. Per germline, CDR1 MNHEY and CDR2 SMNVEV (reference sequence). The CDR3 loop spans 11 amino acids. Trimming removed 10 bases at V and 4 bases at J, with 7 bases between. Written as DNA, the CDR3 is TGTGCCACATCTGGCACCGGGGAGCTGTTTTTT. Translation: CATSGTGELFF.